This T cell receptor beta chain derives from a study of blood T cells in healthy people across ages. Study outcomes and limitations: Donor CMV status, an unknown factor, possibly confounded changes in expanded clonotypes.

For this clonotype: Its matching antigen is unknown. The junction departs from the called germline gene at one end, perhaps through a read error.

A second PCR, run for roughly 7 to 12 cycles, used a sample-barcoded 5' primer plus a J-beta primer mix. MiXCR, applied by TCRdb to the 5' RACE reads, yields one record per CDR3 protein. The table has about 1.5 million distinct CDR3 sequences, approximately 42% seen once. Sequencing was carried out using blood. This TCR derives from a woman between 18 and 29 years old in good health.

The CDR3 sequence is CANSLYGQGRNSPLHF. DNA for the CDR3: TGCGCCAACAGCCTCTACGGACAGGGGAGGAATTCACCCCTCCACTTT. The J gene is TRBJ1-6, the V gene TRBV5-1; TRBD1 aligns across 9 bases. The CDR3 length is 16 residues. The germline gives CDR1 SGHRS, CDR2 YFSETQ. Variable domain in full (rest from reference TRBV5-1 and TRBJ1-6): KAGVTQTPRYLIKTRGQQVTLSCSPISGHRSVSWYQQTPGQGLQFLFEYFSETQRNKGNFPGRFSGRQFSNSRSEMNVSTLELGDSALYLCANSLYGQGRNSPLHFGNGTRLTVT.